This TCR beta chain was documented in a study of T-cell memory formation after mild COVID-19. TCRdb re-derived calls from the 5' RACE reads in MiXCR, one entry per CDR3 protein. The sample lists roughly 340,000 distinct CDR3 sequences, under 25% occurring once. The sequence was collected from a man aged 18 to 29 who had mild COVID-19 (a few samples of this study predate the infection). Cell type and time point are not known. Sequenced sample: PBMCs or a T cell subset sorted from them (not recorded which).

CDR3 protein: CASSFPQTGLGTEAFF. The CDR3, as DNA: TGTGCCAGCAGCTTCCCCCAGACAGGGTTGGGCACTGAAGCTTTCTTT. The chain has TRBV11-2 and TRBJ1-1; 7 bases are a match to TRBD1. The CDR3 loop spans 16 amino acids. Trimming cost V 3 bases and J 4 bases; bases outside gene matches: 11. Germline values: CDR1 SGHAT, CDR2 FQNNGV.